The clone carrying this T cell receptor beta chain was counted many times. Trimming pared 5 bases from V and 5 bases from J, leaving 18 bases between. This CDR3 comprises 15 residues. The germline gives CDR1 SNHLY, CDR2 FYNNEI. For repertoire sequencing, the TCR beta CDR3 regions were amplified from RNA transcripts. HTBI-primed first-round RT-PCR preceded second-round multiplex PCR. TCRdb redid the calling of the multiplex PCR reads with MiXCR, one entry per CDR3 protein. The sample has about 550,000 distinct CDR3 sequences; 35% to 45% are singletons. The data were obtained in a study of Graves' ophthalmopathy and Graves' hyperthyroidism.

The J gene is TRBJ2-5, the V gene TRBV2; D ambiguous. Material: peripheral blood or thyroid tissue (not recorded which). This clonotype was obtained from an adult man with Graves' hyperthyroidism. The CDR3 DNA reads as TGTGCCAGCAGTCCCCGGACCGCGAACCGGGAGACCCAGTACTTC. This codes for CASSPRTANRETQYF.